This TCR beta chain was obtained from a study of PD-1 blockade in classical Hodgkin lymphoma. Each patient experienced a relapse that followed autologous stem cell transplantation, and brentuximab vedotin exposure varied. The germline gives CDR1 LNHDA, CDR2 SQIVND (reference sequence). CDR3 length: 14 residues. V was pared by 3 bases and J by 1 base, with 9 bases between. This clone was detected only once. This specimen includes other DNA sequences encoding the same CDR3. The protocol was immunoSEQ multiplex PCR, while the TCRdb copy is restricted to in-frame clones and leaves out a portion. The sample holds about 97,000 clones, approximately 80% seen once.

This TCR was recovered from a human donor with classical Hodgkin lymphoma. The sequencing used peripheral blood mononuclear cells (PBMCs), collected at baseline. The chain is built from TRBV19 and TRBJ1-1; D uncertain. The CDR3 region is CASSIGQTNTEAFF. Here the CDR3 DNA reads TGTGCCAGTAGTATTGGCCAGACGAACACTGAAGCTTTCTTT.